This T cell receptor beta chain was identified during a study of T cell changes during pregnancy in multiple sclerosis. The table came from immunoSEQ multiplex PCR; TCRdb's copy has only in-frame clones and leaves some out. Here the sample spans about 98,000 clones, about 91% being singletons. This CDR3 has 15 residues. The junction had 13 bases not matched to a gene; V was cut back by 5 bases and J by 7 bases. The germline V gene encodes CDR1 SEHNR and CDR2 FQNEAQ (reference sequence). The clonotype was recovered from a female donor in good health, enrolled as a control in a pregnancy study. The sample in question was peripheral blood, obtained after pregnancy. The V gene is TRBV7-9, the J gene TRBJ2-7, with 8 bases matching TRBD2. CDR3 in DNA: TGTGCCAGCAGCCCGAGGACGCGGGAGGTGGGAGAGCAGTACTTC. Its protein is CASSPRTREVGEQYF.